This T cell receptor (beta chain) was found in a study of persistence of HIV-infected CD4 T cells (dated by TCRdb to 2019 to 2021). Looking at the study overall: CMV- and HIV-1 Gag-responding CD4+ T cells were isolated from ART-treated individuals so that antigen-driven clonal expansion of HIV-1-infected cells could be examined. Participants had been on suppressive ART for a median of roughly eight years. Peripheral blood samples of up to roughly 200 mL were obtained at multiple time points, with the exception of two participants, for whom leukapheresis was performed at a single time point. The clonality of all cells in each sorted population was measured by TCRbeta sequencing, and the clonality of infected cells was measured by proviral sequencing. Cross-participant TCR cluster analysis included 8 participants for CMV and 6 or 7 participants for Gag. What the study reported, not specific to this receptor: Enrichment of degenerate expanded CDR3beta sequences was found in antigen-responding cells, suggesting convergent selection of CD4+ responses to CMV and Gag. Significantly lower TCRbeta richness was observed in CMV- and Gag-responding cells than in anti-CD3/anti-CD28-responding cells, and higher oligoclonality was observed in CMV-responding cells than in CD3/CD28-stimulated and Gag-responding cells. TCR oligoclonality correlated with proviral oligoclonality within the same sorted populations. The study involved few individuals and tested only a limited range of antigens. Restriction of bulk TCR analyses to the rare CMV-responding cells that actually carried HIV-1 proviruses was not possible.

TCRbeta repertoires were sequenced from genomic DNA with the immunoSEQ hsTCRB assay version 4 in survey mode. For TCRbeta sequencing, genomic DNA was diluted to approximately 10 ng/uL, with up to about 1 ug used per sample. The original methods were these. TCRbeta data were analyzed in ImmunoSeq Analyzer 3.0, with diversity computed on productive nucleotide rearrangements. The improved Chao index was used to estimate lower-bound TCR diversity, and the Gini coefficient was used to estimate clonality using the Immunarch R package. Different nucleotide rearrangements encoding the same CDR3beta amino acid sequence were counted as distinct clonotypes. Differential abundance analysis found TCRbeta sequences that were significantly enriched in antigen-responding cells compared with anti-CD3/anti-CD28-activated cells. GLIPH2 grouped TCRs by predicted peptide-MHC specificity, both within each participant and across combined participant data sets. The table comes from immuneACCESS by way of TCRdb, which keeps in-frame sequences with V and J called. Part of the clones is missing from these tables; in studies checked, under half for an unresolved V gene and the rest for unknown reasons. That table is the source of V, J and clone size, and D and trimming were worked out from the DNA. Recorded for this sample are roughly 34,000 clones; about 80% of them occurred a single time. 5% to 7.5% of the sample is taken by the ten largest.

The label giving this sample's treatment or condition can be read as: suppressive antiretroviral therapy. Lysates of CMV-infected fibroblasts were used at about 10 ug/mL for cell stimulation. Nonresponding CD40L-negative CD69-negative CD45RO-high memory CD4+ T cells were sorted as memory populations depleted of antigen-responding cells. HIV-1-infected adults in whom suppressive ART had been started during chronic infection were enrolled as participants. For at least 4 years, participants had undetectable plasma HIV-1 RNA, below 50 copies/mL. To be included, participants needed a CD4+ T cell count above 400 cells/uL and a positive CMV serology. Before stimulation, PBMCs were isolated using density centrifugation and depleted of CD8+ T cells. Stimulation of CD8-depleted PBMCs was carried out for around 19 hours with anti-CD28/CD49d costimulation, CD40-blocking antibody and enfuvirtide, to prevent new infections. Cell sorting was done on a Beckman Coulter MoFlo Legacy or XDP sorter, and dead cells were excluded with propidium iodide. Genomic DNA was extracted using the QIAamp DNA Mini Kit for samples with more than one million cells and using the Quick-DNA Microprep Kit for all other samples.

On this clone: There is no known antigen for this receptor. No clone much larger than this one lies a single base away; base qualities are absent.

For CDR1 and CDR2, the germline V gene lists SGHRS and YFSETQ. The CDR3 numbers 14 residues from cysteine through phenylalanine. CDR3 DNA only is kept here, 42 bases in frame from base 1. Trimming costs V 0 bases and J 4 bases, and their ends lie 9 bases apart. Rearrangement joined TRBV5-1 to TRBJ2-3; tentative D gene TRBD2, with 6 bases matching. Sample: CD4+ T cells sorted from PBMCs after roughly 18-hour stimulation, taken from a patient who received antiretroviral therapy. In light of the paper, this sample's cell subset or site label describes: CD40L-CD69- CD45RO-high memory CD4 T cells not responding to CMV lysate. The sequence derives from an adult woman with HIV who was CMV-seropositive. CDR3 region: CASSLERVADTQYF. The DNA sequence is TGCGCCAGCAGCTTGGAGCGGGTGGCAGATACGCAGTATTTT.